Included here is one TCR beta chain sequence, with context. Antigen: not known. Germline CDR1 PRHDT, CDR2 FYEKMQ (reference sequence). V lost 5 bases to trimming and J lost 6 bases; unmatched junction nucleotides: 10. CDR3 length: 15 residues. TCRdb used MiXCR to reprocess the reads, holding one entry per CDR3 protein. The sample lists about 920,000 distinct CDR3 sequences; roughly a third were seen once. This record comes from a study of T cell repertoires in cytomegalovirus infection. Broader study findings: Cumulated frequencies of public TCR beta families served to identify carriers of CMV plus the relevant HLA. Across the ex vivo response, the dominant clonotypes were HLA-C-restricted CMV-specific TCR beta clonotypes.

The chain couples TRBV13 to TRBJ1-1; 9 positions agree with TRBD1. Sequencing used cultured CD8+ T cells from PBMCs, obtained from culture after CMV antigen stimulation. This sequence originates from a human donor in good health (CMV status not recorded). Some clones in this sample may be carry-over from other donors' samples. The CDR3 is CASSTSDRGWPEAFF. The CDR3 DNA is TGTGCCAGCAGCACCTCGGACAGGGGATGGCCTGAAGCTTTCTTT.